These 12 T cell receptor beta chains share one sample of origin, sequenced in a study of T cell responses to AZD1222 COVID-19 vaccine. The assay was immunoSEQ multiplex PCR, and TCRdb's table has in-frame clones only and misses some. The sample carries roughly 200,000 clones, about nine tenths recorded once. The specimen was peripheral blood, collected 28 days after the second AZD1222 dose. These receptors all come from an adult who received the AZD1222 COVID-19 vaccine.

The J gene is TRBJ1-2, the V gene TRBV5-1; unclear D gene. V was pared by 4 bases and J by 4 bases, with 11 bases between. CDR3 length: 13 residues. Germline loops: CDR1 SGHRS, CDR2 YFSETQ. The CDR3 region has the DNA TGCGCCAGCAGCCCGGAGGGTCCCTATGGCTACACCTTC. Translated: CASSPEGPYGYTF.

This clone was seen just once. V usage is TRBV6-5 and J usage is TRBJ1-2, with 9 bases aligning to TRBD1. After removal of 7 bases from V and 6 bases from J, the junction contained 6 bases not matched to a gene. CDR3 length: 13 amino acids. Per germline, CDR1 MNHEY and CDR2 SVGAGI. CDR3 sequence: CASIRGDRDGYTF. The CDR3 DNA is TGTGCCAGCATCCGGGGGGACAGGGATGGCTACACCTTC.

The chain recombines TRBV11-2 with TRBJ2-7; D is perhaps TRBD1 (6 bases). The length of the CDR3 is 15 residues. Trimming stripped 2 bases from V and 1 base from J, with 12 bases between. Germline V lookup: CDR1 SGHAT, CDR2 FQNNGV. In nucleotides, the CDR3 is TGTGCCAGCAGCTTAATCGGGACATCTTCCTACGAGCAGTACTTC. It encodes CASSLIGTSSYEQYF.

The V and J genes are TRBV6-4 and TRBJ1-5; 7 bases match TRBD1. Germline V gives CDR1 MRHNA, CDR2 SNTAGT. Trimming at V came to 11 bases and at J to 8 bases, leaving 12 bases not matched to a gene. The CDR3 length is 13 residues. The CDR3 nucleotides read TGTGCCCTTAACCAACAGGGGAGGAAGCCCCAGCATTTT. Translation gives CALNQQGRKPQHF.

V gene TRBV7-2 combines with J gene TRBJ1-2; 8 nucleotides align to TRBD1. V trimming: 4 bases; J trimming: 4 bases; junction bases outside the gene matches: 8. Per germline, CDR1 SGHTA and CDR2 FQGNSA. The CDR3 covers 15 residues. The CDR3 here is CASSSYTGGTYGYTF. CDR3 DNA: TGTGCCAGCAGCTCCTATACAGGGGGTACCTATGGCTACACCTTC.

The chain uses TRBV4-2 and TRBJ2-2; the D is unclear. The CDR3 consists of 15 residues. Germline CDR1 is LGHNA and CDR2 is YNFKEQ. V was cut by 1 base and J by 4 bases, with 10 bases left in between. CDR3 bases: TGTGCCAGCAGCCAAGGGGCGGCACCCACCGGGGAGCTGTTTTTT. Encoded protein: CASSQGAAPTGELFF.

V is TRBV30 and J is TRBJ2-5; D is possibly TRBD1 (6 bases). CDR3 size: 15 residues. Germline V gene sequence: CDR1 GTSNPN, CDR2 SVGIG (reference sequence). Trimming shortened V by 3 bases and J by 6 bases, and 20 bases separated the two germline ends. In nucleotides, the CDR3 is TGTGCCTGGAGGATCGCCCAGGGGAAAGTAAAGACCCAGTACTTC. Its translation is CAWRIAQGKVKTQYF.

V gene TRBV9 combines with J gene TRBJ1-1, with D hard to call. Deletions cut 3 bases from V and 2 bases from J, with 8 bases between. CDR1 SGDLS and CDR2 YYNGEE come from the germline V gene. This CDR3 comprises 13 residues. The CDR3 region is CASSGRENTEAFF. CDR3 DNA sequence: TGTGCCAGCAGCGGGCGTGAAAACACTGAAGCTTTCTTT.

J is TRBJ1-2 and V is TRBV4-2; 9 nucleotides align to TRBD1. CDR3 length: 15 amino acids. Losses at the gene ends were 4 bases for V and 8 bases for J; bases not matched to a gene: 11. Germline values: CDR1 LGHNA, CDR2 YNFKEQ. Here the CDR3 reads CASSLTGTGRRGYTF. CDR3 sequence (DNA): TGTGCCAGCAGCCTAACCGGGACAGGGAGAAGGGGCTACACCTTC.

The chain couples TRBV6-2 or TRBV6-3 to TRBJ2-1, with TRBD2 matching 14 bases. The V segment lost 4 bases and the J segment 9 bases; nucleotides outside the gene matches: 8. CDR3 length: 16 residues. Germline lookup yields CDR1 MNHEY and CDR2 SVGEGT. The CDR3 loop is CASSSRLAGGPGEQFF. The CDR3 region has the DNA TGTGCCAGCAGTTCCAGACTAGCGGGGGGGCCTGGTGAGCAGTTCTTC.

This clone has more than one count but fewer than ten. The V call is TRBV6-6, the J call TRBJ2-2; no clear D gene. Trimming stripped 6 bases from V and 6 bases from J, with 11 bases between. The CDR3 has 13 residues. In germline, CDR1 is MNHNY, CDR2 SVGAGI (reference sequence). The CDR3 DNA reads TGTGCCAGCAGCCCAAGTACTGCCGGGGAGCTGTTTTTT. Encoded protein: CASSPSTAGELFF.

V gene TRBV5-4 combines with J gene TRBJ1-1; TRBD1 might be the D (6 bases). The CDR3 is 11 amino acids. Germline CDR1 and CDR2: SGHNT and YYREEE (reference sequence). For the CDR3, the DNA is TGTGCTTCACAGGGGAACACTGAAGCTTTCTTT. Its translation: CASQGNTEAFF.